The 10 T cell receptor beta chains given below trace back to one sample, sequenced in a study of cytomegalovirus exposure and HLA in healthy donors. The PCR was carried out with 60 Vbeta primers and 13 Jbeta primers. TCRdb's table, derived via immunoSEQ multiplex PCR, lists solely in-frame clones and lacks some. The sample consists of 170,000 or so clones, around four fifths of them appearing once. Sequencing input: PBMCs. The receptors stem from a woman in her 50s in good health and CMV-seropositive.

V and J are TRBV5-1 and TRBJ1-3, with D maybe TRBD1 (6 bases). The CDR3 runs to 16 residues. In germline, CDR1 is SGHRS, CDR2 YFSETQ. V was shortened by 0 bases and J by 2 bases, with 12 bases between the two germline ends. Written as DNA, the CDR3 is TGCGCCAGCAGCTTGGGGATACAGGGTACTGGAAACACCATATATTTT. Residues: CASSLGIQGTGNTIYF.

V is TRBV6-1 and J is TRBJ2-7, with 7 bases matching TRBD1. The V segment lost 6 bases and the J segment 2 bases; nucleotides outside the gene matches: 1. Per the germline V gene, CDR1 is MNHNS and CDR2 is SASEGT. The CDR3 has 12 residues. The DNA for the CDR3 is TGTGCCAGCAGGACAGGGACCTACGAGCAGTACTTC. This encodes CASRTGTYEQYF.

The chain recombines TRBV7-9 with TRBJ2-1; 8 nucleotides agree with TRBD1. Trimming at V came to 5 bases and at J to 4 bases, leaving 13 bases not matched to a gene. Per germline, CDR1 SEHNR and CDR2 FQNEAQ (reference sequence). The CDR3 spans 17 residues. The CDR3 is CASSLGTGPVTYNEQFF. The CDR3 region has the DNA TGTGCCAGCAGCCTTGGGACAGGACCCGTCACTTACAATGAGCAGTTCTTC.

The chain combines TRBV7-2 with TRBJ2-5; D is perhaps TRBD1 (6 bases). Deletions cut 4 bases from V and 2 bases from J, with 11 bases between. Germline V gene sequence: CDR1 SGHTA, CDR2 FQGNSA. CDR3 size: 14 residues. CDR3 amino acids: CASSYQRGQETQYF. The CDR3 coding sequence is TGTGCCAGCAGCTACCAAAGGGGGCAAGAGACCCAGTACTTC.

The V gene is TRBV5-8, the J gene TRBJ1-1, with D perhaps matching TRBD1 (6 bases). Germline V CDR1 and CDR2: SGHTS, YDEGEE. V dropped 4 bases and J dropped 6 bases, with 16 bases sitting between them. CDR3 length equals 14 residues. The CDR3, as DNA: TGTGCCAGCAGCGAACAGGGTTGGTGGGCTGAAGCTTTCTTT. This encodes CASSEQGWWAEAFF.

About this clone: Additional DNA sequences in this sample encode the identical CDR3. This sequence joins TRBV11-3 and TRBJ2-2; D is unclear. V gave up 1 base and J gave up 2 bases, with 8 bases separating them. In germline, CDR1 is SGHNT, CDR2 YENEEA. The CDR3 runs 15 residues. The CDR3 sequence: CASSLAGFNTGELFF. Written as DNA, the CDR3 is TGTGCCAGCAGCTTAGCCGGTTTCAACACCGGGGAGCTGTTTTTT.

CDR3 in DNA: TGTGCCAGCAGCCATTCCCTAGCGGGGCGTGACAATGAGCAGTTCTTC. Protein product: CASSHSLAGRDNEQFF. The V gene is TRBV4-2, the J gene TRBJ2-1; 9 positions match TRBD2. V was clipped by 3 bases and J by 5 bases; unmatched bases: 8. The germline gives CDR1 LGHNA, CDR2 YNFKEQ. The CDR3 covers 16 residues.

The chain carries TRBV21-1 and TRBJ1-1. TRBV21-1 is reported as a pseudogene. CDR3 length: 16 amino acids. In DNA, the CDR3 is TGTGCCAGCAGCAAGCACGCGATGGAGGCGAACACTGAAGCTTTCTTT. It codes for CASSKHAMEANTEAFF.

This clone came up a few times. As DNA, the CDR3 is TGTGCCAGCAGTTTGCTACAGGGGGCGAGGACTGAAGCTTTCTTT. Encoded protein: CASSLLQGARTEAFF. V and J are TRBV25-1 and TRBJ1-1; 9 bases match TRBD1. J was trimmed by 5 bases and V by 5 bases; bases with no gene match: 9. CDR1 and CDR2 (germline): MGHDK, SYGVNS. The CDR3 runs 15 residues.

The rearrangement links TRBV4-3 to TRBJ1-1, with D possibly matching TRBD1 (6 bases). CDR3 size: 16 residues. Trimming removed 7 bases at V and 2 bases at J, with 20 bases between. CDR1 is LGHNA and CDR2 is YSLEER in the germline V gene. CDR3 protein: CASKTVRGVKNTEAFF. The CDR3 coding sequence is TGCGCCAGCAAAACCGTCAGGGGTGTAAAAAACACTGAAGCTTTCTTT.